This TCR beta chain was profiled in a study of blood T cell repertoires in COVID-19. Across the whole study: There were acute and convalescent COVID-19 samples, and they came from the United States, Italy and Spain. Nucleic acid was either cDNA or gDNA, and it came from T cells, B-cell-depleted T cells, or PBMCs.

In the original processing: From reference gene primer amplification, estimates of nucleated cell counts were derived. Assay: immunoSEQ multiplex PCR; the TCRdb copy retains only in-frame clones and omits some. From that table come the V and J calls and clone size; the DNA was used to work out D and trimming. This table has about 230,000 clones, around four fifths appearing once. This CDR3 spans 13 amino acids. V lost 8 bases, J lost 0 bases, and 10 bases lay in between. This chain joins TRBV12-3 or TRBV12-4 and TRBJ1-2; tentatively, D is TRBD1 (5 bases). The sequenced sample was peripheral blood. The receptor comes from a man between 40 and 49 years old with acute or convalescent COVID-19. The CDR3 DNA follows: TGTGCCAGCGGGGGGTACCCTAACTATGGCTACACCTTC. Protein: CASGGYPNYGYTF.